This T cell receptor beta chain was identified during a study of T cells in women clearing cervical HPV infection. The wider study: Controls were women whose single incident HPV16 infection cleared within 12 months without precancer or cancer. Case blood drawn at lesion detection; control blood after infection cleared. Cases' blood sampling followed lesion detection by median around 23 weeks (90 to 200). Study results and limitations: CIN3+ cases had significantly higher TCR richness than controls; evenness did not differ.

Worth noting for this clone: Its antigen is as yet unknown. The read terminates 3 residues before the CDR3 end, so the remaining end is supplied by the germline J gene.

This table comes from immunoSEQ multiplex PCR, and its TCRdb copy is limited to in-frame clones, with some not included. This sample contains fewer than 35,000 clones. Deletions cut 3 bases from V and 3 bases from J, with 17 bases between. This CDR3 contains 16 residues. CDR1 is MDHEN, CDR2 SYDVKM, per germline. This clonotype was obtained from a woman between 18 and 69 years old with a cervical HPV16 infection that either progressed to CIN3+ or cleared (not recorded which). The V call is TRBV28, the J call TRBJ1-1, with D possibly being TRBD1 (6 bases). Sequencing input: blood buffy coat. The chain's CDR3 is CASSFPLAGAYTEAFF. The sequenced CDR3 bases are TGTGCCAGCAGTTTCCCCCTGGCAGGGGCCTACACTGAA.